Shown below are 14 T cell receptor beta chains from a single sample sequenced in a study of OX40 agonist ivuxolimab in advanced cancers. TCRdb's copy holds only in-frame clones and misses some; the assay was immunoSEQ multiplex PCR. The top ten hold roughly 22% of the sample, which has 40,000 to 55,000 clones, roughly 91% seen once. The sequencing used CD4+ or CD8+ T cells sorted from blood, collected in a trial of the OX40 agonist ivuxolimab. The receptors here all came from an adult with an advanced solid tumor such as melanoma, head and neck, liver or kidney cancer.

The chain is built from TRBV7-8 and TRBJ2-7, with a weak D call TRBD1 (6 bases). In germline, CDR1 is SGHVS, CDR2 FQNEAQ. The CDR3 is 19 amino acids. With 1 base removed from V and 2 bases from J, the gap between germline ends came to 24 bases. The CDR3 sequence is CASSLESPSLMTGTYEQYF. The CDR3 region has the DNA TGTGCCAGCAGCTTAGAAAGTCCGTCACTTATGACAGGAACCTACGAGCAGTACTTC.

This clone was seen a single time. This specimen includes other DNA sequences encoding the same CDR3. This chain joins TRBV4-1 and TRBJ2-7, with D hard to call. V lost 1 base and J 2 bases, leaving 9 bases between the germline ends. CDR1 and CDR2 from the germline V gene are MGHRA and YSYEKL. The CDR3 has 14 residues. Here the CDR3 DNA reads TGCGCCAGCAGCCAAGGTCACGGCGCCTACGAGCAGTACTTC. Translated, it gives CASSQGHGAYEQYF.

The V call is TRBV10-3, the J call TRBJ2-1, with 9 bases lining up with TRBD2. The CDR3 length is 13 residues. J gave up 9 bases and V 7 bases, and 7 bases lay outside the gene matches. The germline V gene has CDR1 ENHRY and CDR2 SYGVKD. The CDR3: CAIKAGGPSEQFF. The CDR3, as DNA: TGTGCCATCAAGGCGGGAGGGCCGTCTGAGCAGTTCTTC.

This rearrangement joins TRBV5-8 to TRBJ2-7, with 7 bases fitting TRBD1. This CDR3 comprises 16 residues. From germline, CDR1 is SGHTS and CDR2 YDEGEE. With V trimmed by 3 bases and J by 0 bases, 9 bases remained unmatched. CDR3 bases: TGTGCCAGCAGCTCGGGACGAGGGGGCAGCTCCTACGAGCAGTACTTC. Translation gives CASSSGRGGSSYEQYF.

The V and J genes are TRBV7-9 and TRBJ2-2; tentative D call: TRBD1 (6 bases). Trimming stripped 5 bases from V and 4 bases from J, with 11 bases between. CDR1 is SEHNR, CDR2 FQNEAQ, per germline (reference sequence). The CDR3 spans 14 residues. CDR3 bases: TGTGCCAGCAGCCAGCAGGGGACCACCGGGGAGCTGTTTTTT. Translating gives CASSQQGTTGELFF.

V gene TRBV19 combines with J gene TRBJ1-2, with D perhaps TRBD1 (5 bases). Trimming took off 4 bases at V and 8 bases at J, with 23 bases between the two ends. This CDR3 spans 16 amino acids. Germline-derived CDR1 and CDR2 are LNHDA and SQIVND (reference sequence). The CDR3 loop is CASSTLADEGREGYTF. DNA for the CDR3: TGTGCCAGTAGTACCTTAGCGGATGAGGGGAGGGAAGGCTACACCTTC.

This chain links TRBV15 with TRBJ2-1; 8 bases fit TRBD2. With V trimmed by 2 bases and J by 15 bases, 9 bases remained unmatched. The CDR3 has 13 amino acids. From germline, CDR1 is LNHNV and CDR2 YYDKDF (reference sequence). CDR3 DNA: TGTGCCACCAGCAGATTCCAGCGGGAGAGTCCGTTCTTC. Protein product: CATSRFQRESPFF.

The chain is built from TRBV29-1 and TRBJ1-2; 9 positions agree with TRBD1. V shed 4 bases and J 4 bases; nucleotides not matched to a gene: 10. The CDR3 runs to 15 residues. Per germline, CDR1 SQVTM and CDR2 ANQGSEA. The CDR3 spells CSVGSPGQGTYGYTF. The CDR3 nucleotides are TGCAGCGTTGGCTCCCCGGGACAGGGTACCTATGGCTACACCTTC.

The V and J genes are TRBV27 and TRBJ2-7, with D perhaps TRBD1 (5 bases). Looked up from germline, CDR1 is MNHEY and CDR2 is SMNVEV (reference sequence). V lost 3 bases to trimming and J lost 3 bases, with 6 bases between them. The CDR3 extends over 12 amino acids. CDR3 DNA: TGTGCCAGCAGTTTTCAGGGCTACGAGCAGTACTTC. Its translation: CASSFQGYEQYF.

The chain uses TRBV7-2 and TRBJ2-1; 9 nucleotides align to TRBD2. The germline gives CDR1 SGHTA, CDR2 FQGNSA. V shed 3 bases and J 10 bases; nucleotides not matched to a gene: 13. This CDR3 comprises 16 residues. The CDR3 loop is CASSFWLAGQYAEQFF. The CDR3 DNA reads as TGTGCCAGCAGCTTCTGGCTAGCGGGACAGTACGCGGAGCAGTTCTTC. Full variable domain (remainder filled in from reference TRBV7-2 and TRBJ2-1): GAGVSQSPSNKVTEKGKDVELRCDPISGHTALYWYRQSLGQGLEFLIYFQGNSAPDKSGLPSDRFSAERTGGSVSTLTIQRTQQEDSAVYLCASSFWLAGQYAEQFFGPGTRLTVL.

This chain joins TRBV19 and TRBJ2-3, with a possible D match to TRBD1 (5 bases). Trimming removed 6 bases at V and 4 bases at J, with 11 bases between. There are 13 residues in the CDR3. CDR1 and CDR2 from the germline V gene are LNHDA and SQIVND (reference sequence). The CDR3 reads CASSSIGADTQYF. DNA for the CDR3: TGTGCCAGTAGCAGTATAGGGGCAGATACGCAGTATTTT.

The chain uses TRBV4-1 and TRBJ2-7; D is perhaps TRBD2 (5 bases). CDR1 is MGHRA and CDR2 is YSYEKL in the germline V gene. The germline V and J ends were trimmed by 1 base and 2 bases, with 12 bases remaining between them. The CDR3 runs 15 residues. CDR3: CASSQVPGSAYEQYF. CDR3 bases: TGCGCCAGCAGCCAAGTTCCGGGTAGCGCCTACGAGCAGTACTTC.

The rearrangement joins TRBV27 to TRBJ2-3; D not resolved. This CDR3 contains 16 residues. Trimming removed 3 bases from V and 0 bases from J, with 13 bases in between. Germline lookup yields CDR1 MNHEY and CDR2 SMNVEV (reference sequence). CDR3 amino acids: CASSFLSSTSTDTQYF. CDR3 nucleotide sequence: TGTGCCAGCAGTTTTCTAAGCAGCACTAGCACAGATACGCAGTATTTT.

V usage is TRBV29-1 and J usage is TRBJ2-1; 7 bases match TRBD2. Germline CDR1 reads SQVTM; CDR2 reads ANQGSEA. This CDR3 spans 13 amino acids. The J segment lost 3 bases and the V segment lost 7 bases, leaving 6 bases of the junction unmatched. The CDR3 is CSASGLDYNEQFF. As DNA, the CDR3 is TGCAGCGCTAGCGGACTGGACTACAATGAGCAGTTCTTC.